These T cell receptor beta chains were read from a single sample in a study of cytomegalovirus exposure and HLA in healthy donors. TCRdb's copy holds only in-frame clones and misses some; the assay was immunoSEQ multiplex PCR. The sample lists tens of thousands of clones, 84% occurring once. The source material was PBMCs. All receptors come from a woman between 18 and 29 years old in good health and CMV-seropositive. The CDR3 runs from the conserved cysteine through the conserved F or W. A D gene is named only where the DNA matches it firmly. Clone size is not always given. Where it is, it says once, few, many or a class for expanded clones.

V gene: TRBV7-9; clone size: once; J gene: TRBJ2-1; D gene: TRBD2; CDR3 protein: CASSWSSGGRYNEQFF; CDR3 DNA: TGTGCCAGCAGCTGGTCTAGCGGGGGGAGGTACAATGAGCAGTTCTTC
V gene: TRBV28; clone size: .; J gene: TRBJ1-2; D gene: .; CDR3 protein: CASSSPVVFGYTF; CDR3 DNA: TGTGCCAGCAGCTCCCCGGTAGTATTTGGCTACACCTTC
V gene: TRBV5-1; clone size: once; J gene: TRBJ2-1; D gene: TRBD2; CDR3 protein: CASRGGGSGGYNEQFF; CDR3 DNA: TGCGCCAGCAGGGGAGGCGGGAGTGGTGGTTACAATGAGCAGTTCTTC
V gene: TRBV5-6; clone size: once; J gene: TRBJ2-7; D gene: TRBD1; CDR3 protein: CASSLAMGQENYEQYF; CDR3 DNA: TGTGCCAGCAGCTTGGCCATGGGACAGGAAAACTACGAGCAGTACTTC
V gene: TRBV5-1; clone size: .; J gene: TRBJ2-7; D gene: .; CDR3 protein: CASSLDFSDSAFYEQYF; CDR3 DNA: TGCGCCAGCAGCTTGGACTTTTCCGACAGTGCTTTCTACGAGCAGTACTTC
V gene: TRBV2; clone size: .; J gene: TRBJ1-3; D gene: TRBD1; CDR3 protein: CASSVGDSTGNTIYF; CDR3 DNA: TGTGCCAGCAGTGTTGGGGACAGTACCGGGAACACCATATATTTT
V gene: TRBV28; clone size: once; J gene: TRBJ1-5; D gene: .; CDR3 protein: CASSLGEVPQHF; CDR3 DNA: TGTGCCAGCAGCCTAGGGGAGGTTCCCCAGCATTTT
V gene: TRBV29-1; clone size: .; J gene: TRBJ2-2; D gene: .; CDR3 protein: CSVEVGALGELFF; CDR3 DNA: TGCAGCGTTGAAGTAGGGGCGCTTGGGGAGCTGTTTTTT
V gene: TRBV4-2; clone size: once; J gene: TRBJ1-2; D gene: .; CDR3 protein: CASSSYRRDNYGYTF; CDR3 DNA: TGTGCCAGCAGTTCCTATCGGAGGGACAACTATGGCTACACCTTC
V gene: TRBV28; clone size: .; J gene: TRBJ2-5; D gene: TRBD1; CDR3 protein: CASSPPGQGIKETQYF; CDR3 DNA: TGTGCCAGCAGCCCTCCGGGACAGGGAATCAAGGAGACCCAGTACTTC
V gene: TRBV15; clone size: .; J gene: TRBJ1-1; D gene: TRBD1; CDR3 protein: CATSRVGQGLSNTEAFF; CDR3 DNA: TGTGCCACCAGCAGAGTAGGACAGGGGTTGTCGAACACTGAAGCTTTCTTT
V gene: TRBV7-6; clone size: .; J gene: TRBJ1-1; D gene: .; CDR3 protein: CASSPVWDGGFEAFF; CDR3 DNA: TGTGCCAGCAGCCCTGTTTGGGACGGGGGATTTGAAGCTTTCTTT
V gene: TRBV7-8; clone size: .; J gene: TRBJ2-6; D gene: .; CDR3 protein: CASSLLGSGANVLTF; CDR3 DNA: TGTGCCAGCAGCCTCCTCGGGTCCGGGGCCAACGTCCTGACTTTC
V gene: TRBV4-1; clone size: once; J gene: TRBJ2-7; D gene: TRBD2; CDR3 protein: CASSPNSGSSYEQYF; CDR3 DNA: TGCGCCAGCAGCCCAAATAGCGGGAGCTCCTACGAGCAGTACTTC
V gene: TRBV7-8; clone size: .; J gene: TRBJ2-7; D gene: TRBD1; CDR3 protein: CASSLAGQREQYF; CDR3 DNA: TGTGCCAGCAGCTTAGCGGGACAGAGGGAGCAGTACTTC
V gene: TRBV29-1; clone size: .; J gene: TRBJ1-2; D gene: TRBD1; CDR3 protein: CSVRTGTDYYGYTF; CDR3 DNA: TGCAGCGTACGAACCGGGACAGACTACTATGGCTACACCTTC
V gene: TRBV5-1; clone size: .; J gene: TRBJ1-2; D gene: .; CDR3 protein: CASSFIYGTPNYGYTF; CDR3 DNA: TGCGCCAGCAGCTTCATCTACGGGACACCTAACTATGGCTACACCTTC
V gene: TRBV2; clone size: .; J gene: TRBJ1-5; D gene: .; CDR3 protein: CASSEGLGQGNQPQHF; CDR3 DNA: TGTGCCAGCAGTGAAGGACTGGGGCAGGGGAATCAGCCCCAGCATTTT
V gene: TRBV4-2; clone size: .; J gene: TRBJ2-5; D gene: .; CDR3 protein: CASSQDMETQYF; CDR3 DNA: TGTGCCAGCAGCCAAGACATGGAGACCCAGTACTTC
V gene: TRBV9; clone size: .; J gene: TRBJ1-1; D gene: .; CDR3 protein: CASRRGEGTMNTEAFF; CDR3 DNA: TGTGCCAGCAGGAGAGGGGAGGGGACCATGAACACTGAAGCTTTCTTT
V gene: TRBV25-1; clone size: .; J gene: TRBJ2-7; D gene: .; CDR3 protein: CASSEQGIYEQYF; CDR3 DNA: TGTGCCAGCAGTGAACAGGGGATCTACGAGCAGTACTTC
V gene: TRBV4-1; clone size: .; J gene: TRBJ1-2; D gene: .; CDR3 protein: CASSQRGSGSVHGVNYGYTF; CDR3 DNA: TGCGCCAGCAGCCAAAGGGGTTCGGGTAGTGTACACGGAGTAAACTATGGCTACACCTTC
V gene: TRBV7-9; clone size: .; J gene: TRBJ1-1; D gene: TRBD1; CDR3 protein: CASSLFNTGVNTEAFF; CDR3 DNA: TGTGCCAGCAGCTTATTCAACACAGGGGTGAACACTGAAGCTTTCTTT
V gene: TRBV28; clone size: .; J gene: TRBJ2-7; D gene: .; CDR3 protein: CASSFLRGSYEQYF; CDR3 DNA: TGTGCCAGCAGTTTCCTCAGGGGCTCCTACGAGCAGTACTTC
V gene: TRBV2; clone size: .; J gene: TRBJ2-1; D gene: TRBD2; CDR3 protein: CASRGLASGNEQFF; CDR3 DNA: TGTGCCAGCAGGGGACTAGCTAGTGGCAATGAGCAGTTCTTC
V gene: TRBV5-1; clone size: once; J gene: TRBJ2-3; D gene: .; CDR3 protein: CASSSGTDTQYF; CDR3 DNA: TGCGCCAGCAGCTCCGGCACAGATACGCAGTATTTT
V gene: TRBV27; clone size: .; J gene: TRBJ2-4; D gene: TRBD2; CDR3 protein: CASSVAGPIAKNIQYF; CDR3 DNA: TGTGCCAGCAGCGTAGCGGGACCCATAGCCAAAAACATTCAGTACTTC
V gene: TRBV5-1; clone size: .; J gene: TRBJ2-5; D gene: TRBD2; CDR3 protein: CASSTEVAGVEETQYF; CDR3 DNA: TGCGCCAGCAGCACGGAGGTGGCGGGAGTTGAAGAGACCCAGTACTTC
V gene: TRBV10-3; clone size: .; J gene: TRBJ1-1; D gene: TRBD1; CDR3 protein: CATRDRGWPEAFF; CDR3 DNA: TGTGCCACCCGGGACAGGGGTTGGCCTGAAGCTTTCTTT
V gene: TRBV15; clone size: .; J gene: TRBJ2-7; D gene: .; CDR3 protein: CATSPAGPYEQYF; CDR3 DNA: TGTGCCACCAGCCCGGCGGGGCCCTACGAGCAGTACTTC
V gene: TRBV28; clone size: few; J gene: TRBJ1-1; D gene: TRBD1; CDR3 protein: CASSYRGYAEAFF; CDR3 DNA: TGTGCCAGCAGTTACAGGGGATACGCTGAAGCTTTCTTT
V gene: TRBV4-1; clone size: .; J gene: TRBJ1-2; D gene: TRBD1; CDR3 protein: CASSQVLSVGGRGSNYGYTF; CDR3 DNA: TGCGCCAGCAGCCAAGTTCTGAGTGTAGGGGGCAGGGGCTCTAACTATGGCTACACCTTC
V gene: TRBV25-1; clone size: .; J gene: TRBJ1-2; D gene: .; CDR3 protein: CASSVSPYGYTF; CDR3 DNA: TGTGCCAGCAGTGTGAGTCCGTATGGCTACACCTTC
V gene: TRBV7-7; clone size: .; J gene: TRBJ2-5; D gene: .; CDR3 protein: CASSPSDYQETQYF; CDR3 DNA: TGTGCTAGCAGCCCCAGCGACTACCAAGAGACCCAGTACTTC
V gene: TRBV6-5; clone size: once; J gene: TRBJ2-7; D gene: TRBD2; CDR3 protein: CASSPSGSGVDEQYF; CDR3 DNA: TGTGCCAGCAGTCCAAGCGGGAGTGGCGTCGACGAGCAGTACTTC
V gene: TRBV7-9; clone size: .; J gene: TRBJ1-4; D gene: .; CDR3 protein: CASGLSGGTNEKLFF; CDR3 DNA: TGTGCCAGCGGATTGTCGGGGGGAACTAATGAAAAACTGTTTTTT
V gene: TRBV18; clone size: .; J gene: TRBJ1-3; D gene: TRBD1; CDR3 protein: CASSPRQGGQKTGNTIYF; CDR3 DNA: TGTGCCAGCTCACCACGACAGGGAGGTCAGAAAACTGGAAACACCATATATTTT
V gene: TRBV6-6; clone size: .; J gene: TRBJ1-2; D gene: TRBD1; CDR3 protein: CASIPGQADGYTF; CDR3 DNA: TGTGCCAGCATTCCGGGACAGGCGGATGGCTACACCTTC
V gene: TRBV27; clone size: once; J gene: TRBJ2-7; D gene: TRBD1; CDR3 protein: CASSFGTGSYEQYF; CDR3 DNA: TGTGCCAGCAGTTTTGGGACAGGGTCCTACGAGCAGTACTTC
V gene: TRBV19; clone size: .; J gene: TRBJ2-1; D gene: .; CDR3 protein: CASSDRLVDNEQFF; CDR3 DNA: TGTGCCAGCTCCGACAGATTGGTGGACAATGAGCAGTTCTTC
V gene: TRBV29-1; clone size: .; J gene: TRBJ1-5; D gene: .; CDR3 protein: CGVESGIGQPQHF; CDR3 DNA: TGCGGCGTTGAATCAGGGATTGGTCAGCCCCAGCATTTT
V gene: TRBV2; clone size: .; J gene: TRBJ2-3; D gene: TRBD2; CDR3 protein: CASSETGTSRNTDTQYF; CDR3 DNA: TGTGCCAGCAGTGAAACCGGGACTAGCAGAAACACAGATACGCAGTATTTT